This TCR beta chain appears in the sequencing data of a study of metastatic and nonmetastatic thyroid tumors. About the study: The study looked at repertoires side by side in blood and in tumor or nodule tissue from malignant and benign thyroid patients.

Every patient underwent thyroid surgery untreated. This clone was counted ten times or more. CDR1 and CDR2 from the germline V gene are MRHNA and SNTAGT. V shed 3 bases and J shed 4 bases, with 7 bases lying between them. This CDR3 has 13 residues. TCRdb reprocessed the PCR reads using MiXCR. This table has tens of thousands of clones, 17% appearing once. The clonotype comes from a male donor with papillary thyroid cancer or a benign thyroid nodule (not recorded which). Some clones in this sample may be carry-over from other donors' samples. The J gene is TRBJ2-1, the V gene TRBV6-4, with D uncertain. Sequencing used blood. Written as DNA, the CDR3 is TGTGCCAGCAGTGAAGAAGAGTACAATGAGCAGTTCTTC. Translating gives CASSEEEYNEQFF.